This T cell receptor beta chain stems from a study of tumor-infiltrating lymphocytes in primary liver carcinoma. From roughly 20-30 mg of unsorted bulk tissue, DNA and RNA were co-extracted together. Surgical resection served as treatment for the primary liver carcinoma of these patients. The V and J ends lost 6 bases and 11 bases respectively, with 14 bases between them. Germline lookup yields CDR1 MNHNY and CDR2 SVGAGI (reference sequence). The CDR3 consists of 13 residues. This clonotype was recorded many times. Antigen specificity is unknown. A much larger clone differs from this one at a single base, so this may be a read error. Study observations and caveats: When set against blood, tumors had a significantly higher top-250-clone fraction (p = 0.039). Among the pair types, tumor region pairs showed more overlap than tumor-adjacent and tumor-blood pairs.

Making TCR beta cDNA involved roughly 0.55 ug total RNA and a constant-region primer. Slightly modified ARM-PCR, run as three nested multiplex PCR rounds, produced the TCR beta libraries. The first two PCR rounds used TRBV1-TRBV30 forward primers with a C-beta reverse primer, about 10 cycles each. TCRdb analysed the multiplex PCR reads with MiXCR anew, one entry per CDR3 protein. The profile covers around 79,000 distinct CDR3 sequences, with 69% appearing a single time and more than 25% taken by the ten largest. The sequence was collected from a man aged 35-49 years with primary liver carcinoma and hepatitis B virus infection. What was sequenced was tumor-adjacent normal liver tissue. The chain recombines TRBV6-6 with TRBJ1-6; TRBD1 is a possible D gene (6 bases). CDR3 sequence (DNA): TGTGCCAGCAGCCTACAGGGTGATCCACCCCTCCACTTT. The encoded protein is CASSLQGDPPLHF.